This T cell receptor beta chain was sequenced during a study of control samples from healthy donors and cancer patients. There are 15 residues in the CDR3. Germline CDR1 and CDR2: MNHEY and SVGAGI. J gave up 2 bases and V 6 bases, and 7 bases lay outside the gene matches. Some clones are missing from TCRdb's copy, which holds only in-frame ones; the method was immunoSEQ multiplex PCR. Counted here are some 95,000 clones, around three quarters occurring once; the ten biggest clones make up about 10%. The clonotype was recovered from a woman aged 25 to 39 in good health. The V call is TRBV6-5, the J call TRBJ2-3; TRBD2 matches 8 bases. Sequences were obtained from blood. This chain's CDR3 is CASSYGGDYTDTQYF. The CDR3 bases are TGTGCCAGCAGCTACGGGGGGGATTACACAGATACGCAGTATTTT.